Each of the 10 T cell receptor beta chains below was sequenced from the same sample in a study of beta chain features in type 1 diabetes. Reverse transcription of all isolated RNA meant that expressed TCRB transcripts were sequenced. Using immunoSEQ multiplex PCR, the repertoire was profiled, and TCRdb retains in-frame clones only, with some absent. The sample lists some 900,000 clones; around a sixth were seen once. Sequencing used naive CD4+ T cells from blood. The receptors originated from a woman younger than 35 in good health.

The chain is built from TRBV7-8 and TRBJ2-3; D gene unclear. There are 15 residues in the CDR3. CDR1 and CDR2 from the germline V gene are SGHVS and FQNEAQ. V lost 2 bases and J lost 5, with 14 bases in between. The CDR3 DNA follows: TGTGCCAGCAGCTTAAGCTGGGATGGGCTAGATACGCAGTATTTT. Translated, it gives CASSLSWDGLDTQYF.

The rearrangement joins TRBV7-9 to TRBJ2-5; 9 nucleotides line up with TRBD2. The ends lost 5 bases at V and 0 bases at J; junction bases unmatched: 13. The CDR3 runs to 18 residues. CDR1 is SEHNR and CDR2 is FQNEAQ in the germline V gene (reference sequence). The chain's CDR3 is CASSDRLAAGKYQETQYF. CDR3 nucleotides: TGTGCCAGCAGCGATAGACTAGCGGCAGGAAAATACCAAGAGACCCAGTACTTC.

On this clone: This sample also contains other DNA sequences that code for the same CDR3. The genes are TRBV5-1 and TRBJ2-3; possibly TRBD1 or TRBD2 for D (5 bases each). This CDR3 spans 14 amino acids. The V end was cut by 0 bases, the J end by 0 bases, with 5 bases between. Germline loops: CDR1 SGHRS, CDR2 YFSETQ. The CDR3: CASSLGGSTDTQYF. CDR3 nucleotides: TGCGCCAGCAGCTTGGGGGGGAGCACAGATACGCAGTATTTT.

This rearrangement joins TRBV7-9 to TRBJ2-5; TRBD2 agrees at 7 bases. The J call may be in error: the DNA end matches TRBJ2-7 better. CDR1 and CDR2 (germline): SEHNR, FQNEAQ (reference sequence). The CDR3 totals 16 residues. The CDR3, as DNA: TGTGCCAGCAGCACGAGGGGAGGGGCAGGGACCTACGAGCAGTACTTC. It codes for CASSTRGGAGTYEQYF.

The chain recombines TRBV7-9 with TRBJ2-3, with no clear D. The V end lost 1 base, the J end lost 4 bases, and 9 bases lay between the germline ends. The CDR3 sequence is 14 residues long. Per the germline V gene, CDR1 is SEHNR and CDR2 is FQNEAQ (reference sequence). The CDR3 DNA reads as TGTGCCAGCAGCTTAGATAGGAGCGCAGATACGCAGTATTTT. This sequence encodes CASSLDRSADTQYF.

This clone was picked up a small number of times. The CDR3 bases are TGTGCCAGCAGCCGACACCAGCGGGAGCCAGGTGAGCAGTTCTTC. Its translation is CASSRHQREPGEQFF. V is TRBV4-2 and J is TRBJ2-1; 8 positions agree with TRBD2. This CDR3 spans 15 amino acids. Germline assignment: CDR1 LGHNA and CDR2 YNFKEQ. V trimming: 4 bases; J trimming: 9 bases; junction bases outside the gene matches: 11.

This clone has just a few counts. The rearrangement joins TRBV6-5 to TRBJ2-1; the D gene could be TRBD1 or TRBD2 (5 bases each). Per the germline V gene, CDR1 is MNHEY and CDR2 is SVGAGI. This CDR3 has 15 residues. Trimming cost V 6 bases and J 4 bases, with 16 bases left between them. The CDR3 region has the DNA TGTGCCAGCAGGGGGGAACGGTTGGGATACAATGAGCAGTTCTTC. Encoded protein: CASRGERLGYNEQFF.

This clone was counted only a few times. The J gene is TRBJ1-2, the V gene TRBV28; a weak D match, TRBD1 (5 bases). Germline V gene data show CDR1 as MDHEN and CDR2 as SYDVKM. Trimming took 4 bases from V and 2 from J, leaving 11 bases between them. This CDR3 comprises 14 residues. The CDR3 DNA sequence: TGTGCCAGCAGTTCTCAATGGGGGAACTATGGCTACACCTTC. This codes for CASSSQWGNYGYTF.

This clone was seen a few times. The chain has TRBV2 and TRBJ2-1, with 11 bases aligning to TRBD2. Germline loops: CDR1 SNHLY, CDR2 FYNNEI. The V and J ends lost 4 bases and 9 bases, in that order; junction bases with no gene match: 5. The CDR3 runs 14 residues. CDR3 loop: CASSGTSGSGEQFF. In DNA, the CDR3 is TGTGCCAGCAGTGGGACTAGCGGGTCGGGTGAGCAGTTCTTC.

This clone was picked up a small number of times. The rearrangement joins TRBV5-4 to TRBJ2-7, with TRBD2 identical over 10 bases. Trimming took 2 bases from V and 3 from J; bases not matched to a gene: 2. This CDR3 spans 14 amino acids. CDR1 SGHNT and CDR2 YYREEE come from the germline V gene (reference sequence). The CDR3 coding sequence is TGTGCCAGCAGCTTAGCTAGCGGGAGCTACGAGCAGTACTTC. Encoded protein: CASSLASGSYEQYF.